This TCR beta chain is from a study of T cell responses to AZD1222 COVID-19 vaccine. Overall study findings and caveats: Nearly half of spike-specific TCRs reportedly go after variant regions that carry no mutations. Seropositive at baseline were only a handful of AZD1222 recipients. Donors skewed white British and female; clonal diversity was possibly underestimated. A rise in Spike-specific TCR breadth and depth followed two AZD1222 doses.

Regarding this clone: Its target is not known.

Here immunoSEQ multiplex PCR was the method, and the copy in TCRdb shows in-frame clones only, minus some. The sample yields approximately 150,000 clones, more than 75% seen once. The germline V gene encodes CDR1 SGDLS and CDR2 YYNGEE. With V trimmed by 0 bases and J by 4 bases, 11 bases remained unmatched. This CDR3 has 17 amino acids. The TCR originated in an adult who received the AZD1222 COVID-19 vaccine. J is TRBJ1-2 and V is TRBV9, with TRBD1 matching 8 bases. The starting material was peripheral blood, obtained 28 days after the second AZD1222 dose. The CDR3 region is CASSVDGTGRGGYGYTF. As DNA, the CDR3 is TGTGCCAGCAGCGTAGATGGGACAGGTCGTGGGGGCTATGGCTACACCTTC.